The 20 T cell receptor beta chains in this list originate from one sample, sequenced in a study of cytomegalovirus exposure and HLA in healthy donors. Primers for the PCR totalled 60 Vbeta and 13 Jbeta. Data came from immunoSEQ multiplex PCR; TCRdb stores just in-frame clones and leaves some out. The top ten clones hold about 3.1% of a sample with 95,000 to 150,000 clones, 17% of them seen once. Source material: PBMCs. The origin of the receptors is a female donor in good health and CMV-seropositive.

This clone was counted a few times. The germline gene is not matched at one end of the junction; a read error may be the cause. CDR3 residues: CTSKGAAGRTDTQYF. The CDR3 region has the DNA TGTACCAGCAAGGGGGCGGCAGGTCGCACAGATACGCAGTATTTT. J is TRBJ2-3 and V is TRBV27; 7 positions agree with TRBD1. This CDR3 has 15 amino acids. Germline V CDR1 and CDR2: MNHEY, SMNVEV (reference sequence).

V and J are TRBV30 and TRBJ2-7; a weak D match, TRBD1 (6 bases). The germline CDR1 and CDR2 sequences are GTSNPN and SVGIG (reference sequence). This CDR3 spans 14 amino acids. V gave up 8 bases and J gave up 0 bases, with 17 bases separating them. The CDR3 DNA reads TGTGCCGGGGAAAGGACAGCGAACTCCTACGAGCAGTACTTC. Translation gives CAGERTANSYEQYF. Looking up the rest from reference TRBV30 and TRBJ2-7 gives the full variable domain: SQTIHQWPATLVQPVGSPLSLECTVEGTSNPNLYWYRQAAGRGLQLLFYSVGIGQISSEVPQNLSASRPQDRQFILSSKKLLLSDSGFYLCAGERTANSYEQYFGPGTRLTVT.

This CDR3 reads CASSVSGAWGTEAFF. CDR3 bases: TGTGCCAGCAGCGTCTCAGGGGCGTGGGGCACTGAAGCTTTCTTT. This sequence joins TRBV9 and TRBJ1-1; D is possibly TRBD1 (6 bases). The CDR3 loop spans 15 amino acids. Germline values: CDR1 SGDLS, CDR2 YYNGEE. Trimming took off 2 bases at V and 4 bases at J, with 15 bases between the two ends.

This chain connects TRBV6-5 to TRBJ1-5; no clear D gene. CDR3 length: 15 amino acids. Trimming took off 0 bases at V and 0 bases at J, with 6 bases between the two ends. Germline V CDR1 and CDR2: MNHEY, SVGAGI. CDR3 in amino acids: CASSYSADSNQPQHF. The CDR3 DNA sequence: TGTGCCAGCAGTTACTCGGCAGATAGCAATCAGCCCCAGCATTTT.

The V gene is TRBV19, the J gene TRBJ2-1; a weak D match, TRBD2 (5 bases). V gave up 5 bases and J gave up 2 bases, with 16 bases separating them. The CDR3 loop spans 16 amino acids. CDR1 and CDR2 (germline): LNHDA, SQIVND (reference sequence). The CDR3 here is CASSPIAHSPYNEQFF. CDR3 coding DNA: TGTGCCAGTAGTCCAATAGCGCACAGCCCCTACAATGAGCAGTTCTTC.

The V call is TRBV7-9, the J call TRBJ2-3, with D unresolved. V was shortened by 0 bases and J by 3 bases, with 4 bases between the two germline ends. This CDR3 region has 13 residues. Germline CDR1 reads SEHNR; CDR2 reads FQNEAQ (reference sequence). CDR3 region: CASSLARTDTQYF. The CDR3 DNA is TGTGCCAGCAGCTTAGCCCGGACAGATACGCAGTATTTT.

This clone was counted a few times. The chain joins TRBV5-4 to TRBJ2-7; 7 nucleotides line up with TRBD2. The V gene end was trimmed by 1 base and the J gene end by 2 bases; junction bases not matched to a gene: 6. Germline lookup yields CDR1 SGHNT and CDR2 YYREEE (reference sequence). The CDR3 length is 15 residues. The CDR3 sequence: CASSLYERDPYEQYF. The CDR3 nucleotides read TGTGCCAGCAGCTTGTATGAGCGGGACCCCTACGAGCAGTACTTC.

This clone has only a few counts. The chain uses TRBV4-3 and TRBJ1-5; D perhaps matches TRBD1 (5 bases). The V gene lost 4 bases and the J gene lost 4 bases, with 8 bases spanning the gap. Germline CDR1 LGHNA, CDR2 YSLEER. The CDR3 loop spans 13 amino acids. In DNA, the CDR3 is TGCGCCAGCAGCCCAGGACAAAATCAGCCCCAGCATTTT. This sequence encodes CASSPGQNQPQHF.

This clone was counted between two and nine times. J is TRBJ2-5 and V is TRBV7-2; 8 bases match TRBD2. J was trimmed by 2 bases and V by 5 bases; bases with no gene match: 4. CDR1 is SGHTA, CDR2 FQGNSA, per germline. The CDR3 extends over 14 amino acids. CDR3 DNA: TGTGCCAGCAGCCCCGGGAGGGGGCAAGAGACCCAGTACTTC. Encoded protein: CASSPGRGQETQYF.

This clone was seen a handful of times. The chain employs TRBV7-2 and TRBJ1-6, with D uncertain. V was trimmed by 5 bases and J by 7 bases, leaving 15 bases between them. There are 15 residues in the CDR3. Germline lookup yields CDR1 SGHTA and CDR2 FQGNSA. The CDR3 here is CASSREFGRNSPLHF. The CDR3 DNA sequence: TGTGCCAGCAGCCGGGAGTTTGGGAGAAATTCACCCCTCCACTTT.

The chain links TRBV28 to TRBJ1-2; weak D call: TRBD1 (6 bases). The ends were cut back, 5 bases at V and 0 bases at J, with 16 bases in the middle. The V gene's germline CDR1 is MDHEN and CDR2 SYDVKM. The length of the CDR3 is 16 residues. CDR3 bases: TGTGCCAGCAGTGGACACTGGGAGGGGGCTAACTATGGCTACACCTTC. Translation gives CASSGHWEGANYGYTF.

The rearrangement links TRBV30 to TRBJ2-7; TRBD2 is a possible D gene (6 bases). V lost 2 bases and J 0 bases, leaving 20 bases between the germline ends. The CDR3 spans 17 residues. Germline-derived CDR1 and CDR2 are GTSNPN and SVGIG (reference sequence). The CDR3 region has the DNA TGTGCCTGGAGTCGGACTGTGGGACTTACCTTCTCCTACGAGCAGTACTTC. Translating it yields CAWSRTVGLTFSYEQYF.

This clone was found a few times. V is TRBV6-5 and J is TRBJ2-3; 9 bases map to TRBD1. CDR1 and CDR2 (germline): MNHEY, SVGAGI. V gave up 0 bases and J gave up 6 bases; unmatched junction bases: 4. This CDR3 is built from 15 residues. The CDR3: CASSYSGTGMDTQYF. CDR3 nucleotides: TGTGCCAGCAGTTACTCCGGGACAGGGATGGATACGCAGTATTTT.

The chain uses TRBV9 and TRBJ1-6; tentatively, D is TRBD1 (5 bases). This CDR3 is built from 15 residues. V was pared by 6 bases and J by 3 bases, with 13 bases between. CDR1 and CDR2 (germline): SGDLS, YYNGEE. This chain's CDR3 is CASKTGEGYNSPLHF. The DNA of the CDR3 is TGTGCCAGCAAAACGGGGGAAGGCTATAATTCACCCCTCCACTTT.

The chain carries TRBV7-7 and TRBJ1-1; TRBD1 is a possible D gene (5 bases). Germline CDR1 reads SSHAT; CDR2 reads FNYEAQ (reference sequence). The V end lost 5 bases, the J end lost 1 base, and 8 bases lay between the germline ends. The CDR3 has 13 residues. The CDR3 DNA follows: TGTGCCAGCAGCAGAGACAGGAACACTGAAGCTTTCTTT. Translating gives CASSRDRNTEAFF.

The CDR3 loop is CASSFGSGNTIYF. The CDR3 DNA sequence: TGTGCCAGCAGTTTCGGCTCTGGAAACACCATATATTTT. The rearrangement links TRBV28 to TRBJ1-3, with unresolved D. Trimming pared 3 bases from V and 0 bases from J, leaving 3 bases between. The CDR3 totals 13 residues. The germline gives CDR1 MDHEN, CDR2 SYDVKM.

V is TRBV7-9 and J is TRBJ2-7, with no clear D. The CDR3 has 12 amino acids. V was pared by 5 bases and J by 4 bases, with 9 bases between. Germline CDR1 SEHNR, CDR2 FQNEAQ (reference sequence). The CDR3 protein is CASSPPGYEQYF. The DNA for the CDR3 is TGTGCCAGCAGCCCCCCCGGGTACGAGCAGTACTTC.

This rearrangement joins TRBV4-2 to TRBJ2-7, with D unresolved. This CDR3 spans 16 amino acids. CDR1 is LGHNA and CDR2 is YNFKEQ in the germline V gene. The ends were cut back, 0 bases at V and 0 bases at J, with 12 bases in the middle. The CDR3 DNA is TGTGCCAGCAGCCAAGATCGTTCAGGCCTCTCCTACGAGCAGTACTTC. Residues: CASSQDRSGLSYEQYF.

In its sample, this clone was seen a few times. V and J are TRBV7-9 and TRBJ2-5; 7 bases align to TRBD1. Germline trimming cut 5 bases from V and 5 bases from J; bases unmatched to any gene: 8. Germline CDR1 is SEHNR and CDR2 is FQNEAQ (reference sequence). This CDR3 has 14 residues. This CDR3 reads CASSLQGVAETQYF. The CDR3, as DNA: TGTGCCAGCAGCCTCCAGGGGGTCGCGGAGACCCAGTACTTC. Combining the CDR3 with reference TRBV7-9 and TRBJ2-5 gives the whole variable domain DTGVSQNPRHKITKRGQNVTFRCDPISEHNRLYWYRQTLGQGPEFLTYFQNEAQLEKSRLLSDRFSAERPKGSFSTLEIQRTEQGDSAMYLCASSLQGVAETQYFGPGTRLLVL.

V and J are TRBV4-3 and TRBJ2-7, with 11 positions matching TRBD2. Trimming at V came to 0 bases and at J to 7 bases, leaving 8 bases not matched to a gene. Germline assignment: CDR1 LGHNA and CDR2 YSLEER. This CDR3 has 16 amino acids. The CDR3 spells CASSQEIAGGPGEQYF. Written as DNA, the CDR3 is TGCGCCAGCAGCCAAGAGATAGCGGGAGGGCCGGGTGAGCAGTACTTC.